This T cell receptor (beta chain) is from a study of control samples from healthy donors and cancer patients (dated by TCRdb to the early 2020s). The library was prepared using the immunoSEQ multiplex PCR assay. TCRdb's version of the immuneACCESS table is confined to in-frame rearrangements and falls short of the full clone set. An unresolved V gene accounts for under half of the shortfall where checked; the remainder is of unknown origin. The sample table contains roughly 81,000 clones; only one count was recorded for around 80% of them. 11% of the sample comes from the top ten. From the cysteine through the phenylalanine, the CDR3 covers 12 amino acids. CDR3 DNA only is kept here, 36 bases in frame from base 1. At the junction V is shortened by 0 bases and J by 6 bases, with 4 bases in between. Sequences SGDLS (CDR1) and YYNGEE (CDR2) are obtained from the germline V gene. This clone was observed a single time. Its antigen specificity is not known. The record has no base qualities; no much larger clone is one base away.

Sequences were obtained from PBMCs. This sequence was found in a man in his 60s with head and neck cancer. The chain joins TRBV9 to TRBJ2-1, with the D gene uncertain. The CDR3 region: CASSVGSNEQFF. The DNA reads as follows: TGTGCCAGCAGCGTAGGGAGCAATGAGCAGTTCTTC.